This TCR beta chain was sequenced during a study of human T cells and chemical hapten exposure. Using its own MiXCR run on the RACE reads, TCRdb lists one record per CDR3 protein. Here the sample spans under 200,000 distinct CDR3 sequences, approximately 29% being singletons. This clonotype turned up a few times. Described time point: pre-sensitization, week 0. The treatment was: therapeutic diphenylcyclopropenone sensitization with weekly scalp DPC. The germline V gene has CDR1 DFQATT and CDR2 SNEGSKA (reference sequence). The CDR3 is 14 amino acids. The J segment lost 5 bases and the V segment lost 0 bases, leaving 5 bases of the junction unmatched.

The chain uses TRBV20-1 and TRBJ2-7, with 9 bases aligning to TRBD2. The sample in question was whole blood, obtained in connection with sensitization to the hapten diphenylcyclopropenone (DPC). The receptor's source is a woman in her twenties or thirties with alopecia areata. Some clones in this sample may be carry-over from other donors' samples. For the CDR3, the DNA is TGCAGTGCTAGAGATCAAGCGGGAGGTAACGAGCAGTACTTC. This translates into CSARDQAGGNEQYF.